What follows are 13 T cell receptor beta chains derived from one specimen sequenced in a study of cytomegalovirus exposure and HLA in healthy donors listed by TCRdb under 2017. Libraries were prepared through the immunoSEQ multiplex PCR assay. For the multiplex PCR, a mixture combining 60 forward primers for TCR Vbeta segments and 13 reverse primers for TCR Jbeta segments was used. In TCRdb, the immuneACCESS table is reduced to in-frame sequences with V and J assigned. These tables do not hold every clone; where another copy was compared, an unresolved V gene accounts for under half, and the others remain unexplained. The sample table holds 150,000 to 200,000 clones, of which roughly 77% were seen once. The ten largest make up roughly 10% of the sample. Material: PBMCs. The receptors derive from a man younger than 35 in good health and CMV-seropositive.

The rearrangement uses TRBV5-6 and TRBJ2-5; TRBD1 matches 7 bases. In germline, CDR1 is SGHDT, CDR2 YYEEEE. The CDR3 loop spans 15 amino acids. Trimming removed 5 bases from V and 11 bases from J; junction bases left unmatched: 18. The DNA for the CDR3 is TGTGCCAGCAGGTCGACAGGGTTAGGGAGTCGGTGGCAGTACTTC. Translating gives CASRSTGLGSRWQYF.

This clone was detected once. In DNA form, the CDR3 reads TGTGCCAGCAGCCCTTTGGGGGGATCGAGCTCCTACGAGCAGTACTTC. Protein: CASSPLGGSSSYEQYF. The chain uses TRBV14 and TRBJ2-5; TRBD2 is a possible D gene (6 bases). The last part of the DNA fits TRBJ2-7 better; the J call may be wrong. CDR1 is SGHDN, CDR2 FVKESK, per germline. The CDR3 consists of 16 residues.

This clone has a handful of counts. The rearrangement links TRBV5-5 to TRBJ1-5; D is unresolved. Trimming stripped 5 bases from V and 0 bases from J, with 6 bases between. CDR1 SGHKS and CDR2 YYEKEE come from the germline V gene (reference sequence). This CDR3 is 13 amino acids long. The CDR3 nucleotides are TGTGCCAGCAGTTCGTATAGCAATCAGCCCCAGCATTTT. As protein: CASSSYSNQPQHF.

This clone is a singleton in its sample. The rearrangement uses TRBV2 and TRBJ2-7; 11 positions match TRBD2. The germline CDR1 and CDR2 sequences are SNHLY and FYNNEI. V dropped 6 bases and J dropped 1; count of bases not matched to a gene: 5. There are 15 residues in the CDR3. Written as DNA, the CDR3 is TGTGCCAGCAGGATGGGACTAGCGGCGTCCTACGAGCAGTACTTC. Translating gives CASRMGLAASYEQYF.

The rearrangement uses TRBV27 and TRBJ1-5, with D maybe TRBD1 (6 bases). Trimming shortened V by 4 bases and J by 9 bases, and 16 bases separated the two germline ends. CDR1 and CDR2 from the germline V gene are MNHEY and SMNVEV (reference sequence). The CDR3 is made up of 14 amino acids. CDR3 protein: CASSYGQFEGPQHF. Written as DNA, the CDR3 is TGTGCCAGCAGTTACGGACAGTTCGAGGGGCCCCAGCATTTT.

CDR3 amino acids: CATSRTGGTEAFF. CDR3 sequence (DNA): TGTGCCACCAGCAGGACAGGGGGCACTGAAGCTTTCTTT. This chain links TRBV15 with TRBJ1-1; 9 positions agree with TRBD1. Germline V gene lookup returns CDR1 LNHNV and CDR2 YYDKDF (reference sequence). V gave up 3 bases and J gave up 4 bases; unmatched junction bases: 0. The CDR3 sequence is 13 residues long.

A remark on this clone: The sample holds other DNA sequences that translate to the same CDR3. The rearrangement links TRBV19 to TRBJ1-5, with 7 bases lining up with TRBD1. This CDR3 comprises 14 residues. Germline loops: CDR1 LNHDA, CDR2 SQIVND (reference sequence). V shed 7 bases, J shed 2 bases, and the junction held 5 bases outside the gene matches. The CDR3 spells CASNRGEGNQPQHF. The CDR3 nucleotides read TGTGCCAGTAACAGGGGTGAGGGCAATCAGCCCCAGCATTTT.

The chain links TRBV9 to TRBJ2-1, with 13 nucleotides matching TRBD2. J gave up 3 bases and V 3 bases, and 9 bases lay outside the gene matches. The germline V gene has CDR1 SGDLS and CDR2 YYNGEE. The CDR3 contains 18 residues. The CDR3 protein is CASSGTSGSVLNYNEQFF. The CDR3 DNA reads TGTGCCAGCAGCGGGACTAGCGGGAGCGTTCTTAACTACAATGAGCAGTTCTTC.

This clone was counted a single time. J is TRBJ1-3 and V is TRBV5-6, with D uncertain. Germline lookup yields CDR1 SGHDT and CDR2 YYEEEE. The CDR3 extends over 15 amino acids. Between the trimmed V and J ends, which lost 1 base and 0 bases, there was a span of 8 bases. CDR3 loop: CASSLITYSGNTIYF. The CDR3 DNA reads TGTGCCAGCAGCTTGATAACTTACTCTGGAAACACCATATATTTT.

CDR3: CASSLLLAEGDTQYF. The CDR3 region has the DNA TGTGCCAGCAGCCTCCTGCTAGCGGAGGGAGATACGCAGTATTTT. The gene calls are TRBV4-2 and TRBJ2-3; TRBD2 matches at 7 bases. From germline, CDR1 is LGHNA and CDR2 YNFKEQ. The ends lost 4 bases at V and 5 bases at J; junction bases unmatched: 9. The CDR3 consists of 15 residues.

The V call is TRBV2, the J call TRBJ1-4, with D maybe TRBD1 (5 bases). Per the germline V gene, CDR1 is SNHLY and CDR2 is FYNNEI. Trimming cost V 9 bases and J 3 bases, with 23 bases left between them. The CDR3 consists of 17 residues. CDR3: CASRGQGGFLANEKLFF. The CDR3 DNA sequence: TGTGCCAGTCGAGGGCAGGGAGGGTTTCTGGCTAATGAAAAACTGTTTTTT.

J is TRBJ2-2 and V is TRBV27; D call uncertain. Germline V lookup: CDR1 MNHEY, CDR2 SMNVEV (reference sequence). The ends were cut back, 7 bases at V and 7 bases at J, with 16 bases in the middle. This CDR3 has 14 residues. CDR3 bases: TGTGCCAGCACCAAGCAAAATCGGGTCGGGGAGCTGTTTTTT. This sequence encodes CASTKQNRVGELFF.

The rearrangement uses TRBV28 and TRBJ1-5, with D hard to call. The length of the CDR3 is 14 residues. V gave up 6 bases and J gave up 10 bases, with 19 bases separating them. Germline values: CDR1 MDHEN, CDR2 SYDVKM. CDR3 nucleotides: TGTGCCAGCAGCTCCGCGGTAGGCAATCGTCCCCAGCATTTT. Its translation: CASSSAVGNRPQHF.